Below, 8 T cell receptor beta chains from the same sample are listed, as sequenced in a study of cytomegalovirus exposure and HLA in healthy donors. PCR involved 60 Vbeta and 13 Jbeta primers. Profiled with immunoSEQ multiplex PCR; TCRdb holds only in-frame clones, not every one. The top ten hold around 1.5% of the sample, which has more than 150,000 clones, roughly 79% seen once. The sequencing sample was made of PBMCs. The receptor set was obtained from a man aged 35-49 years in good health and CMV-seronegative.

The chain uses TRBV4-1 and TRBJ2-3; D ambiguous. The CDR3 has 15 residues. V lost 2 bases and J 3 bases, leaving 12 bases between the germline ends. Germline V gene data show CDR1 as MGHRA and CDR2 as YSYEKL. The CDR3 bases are TGCGCCAGCAGCCAACTTAAGCTACCTACAGATACGCAGTATTTT. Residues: CASSQLKLPTDTQYF.

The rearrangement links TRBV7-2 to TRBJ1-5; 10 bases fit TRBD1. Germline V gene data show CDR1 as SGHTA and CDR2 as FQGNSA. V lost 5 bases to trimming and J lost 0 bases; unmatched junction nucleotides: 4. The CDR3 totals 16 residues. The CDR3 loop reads CASSGQGGYSNQPQHF. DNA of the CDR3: TGTGCCAGCAGCGGACAGGGGGGATATAGCAATCAGCCCCAGCATTTT. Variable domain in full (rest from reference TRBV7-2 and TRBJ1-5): GAGVSQSPSNKVTEKGKDVELRCDPISGHTALYWYRQSLGQGLEFLIYFQGNSAPDKSGLPSDRFSAERTGGSVSTLTIQRTQQEDSAVYLCASSGQGGYSNQPQHFGDGTRLSIL.

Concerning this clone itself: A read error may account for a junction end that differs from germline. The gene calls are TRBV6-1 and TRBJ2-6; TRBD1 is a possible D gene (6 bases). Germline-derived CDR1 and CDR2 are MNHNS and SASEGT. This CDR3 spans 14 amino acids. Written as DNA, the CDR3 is TGTGCCAGCATAGACAGGCCTGGGGTCAACGTCCTGACTTTC. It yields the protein CASIDRPGVNVLTF.

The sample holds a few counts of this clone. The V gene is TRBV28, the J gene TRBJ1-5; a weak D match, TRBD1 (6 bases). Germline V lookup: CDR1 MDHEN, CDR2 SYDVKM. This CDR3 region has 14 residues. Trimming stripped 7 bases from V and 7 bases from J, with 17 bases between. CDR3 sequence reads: CASTEPQGQQPQHF. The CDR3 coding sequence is TGTGCCAGCACCGAACCACAGGGTCAGCAGCCCCAGCATTTT. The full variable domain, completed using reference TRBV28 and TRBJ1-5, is DVKVTQSSRYLVKRTGEKVFLECVQDMDHENMFWYRQDPGLGLRLIYFSYDVKMKEKGDIPEGYSVSREKKERFSLILESASTNQTSMYLCASTEPQGQQPQHFGDGTRLSIL.

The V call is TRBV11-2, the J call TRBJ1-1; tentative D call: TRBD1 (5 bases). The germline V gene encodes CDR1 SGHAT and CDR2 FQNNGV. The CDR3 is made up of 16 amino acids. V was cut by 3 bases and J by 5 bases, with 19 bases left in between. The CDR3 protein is CASSLPRVQGGTEAFF. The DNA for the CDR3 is TGTGCCAGCAGCTTGCCCAGGGTCCAGGGTGGGACTGAAGCTTTCTTT.

The CDR3 DNA follows: TGTGCCAGCAGCTTGGGCCCTAGCGGGAGTCGCACCGGGGAGCTGTTTTTT. This encodes CASSLGPSGSRTGELFF. The rearrangement uses TRBV5-5 and TRBJ2-2; TRBD2 matches at 10 bases. The CDR3 extends over 17 amino acids. The germline V gene has CDR1 SGHKS and CDR2 YYEKEE (reference sequence). The V segment lost 0 bases and the J segment 4 bases; nucleotides outside the gene matches: 6.

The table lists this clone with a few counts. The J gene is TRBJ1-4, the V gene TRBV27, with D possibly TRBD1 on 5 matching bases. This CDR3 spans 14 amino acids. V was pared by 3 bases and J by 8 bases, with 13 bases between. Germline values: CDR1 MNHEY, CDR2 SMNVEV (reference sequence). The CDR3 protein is CASSFWRGEEKLFF. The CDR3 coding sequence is TGTGCCAGCAGTTTTTGGAGGGGTGAGGAAAAACTGTTTTTT.

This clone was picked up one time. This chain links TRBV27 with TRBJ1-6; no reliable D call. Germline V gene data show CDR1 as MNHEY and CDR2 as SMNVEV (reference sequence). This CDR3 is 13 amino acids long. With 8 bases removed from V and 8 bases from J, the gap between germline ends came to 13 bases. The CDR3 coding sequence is TGTGCCAGCCGGGATGGGTCTGATTCACCCCTCCACTTT. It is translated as CASRDGSDSPLHF.